This TCR beta chain was captured in a study of blood T cell repertoires in COVID-19. Background on the study: PBMCs, B-cell-depleted T cells, or T cells provided the cDNA or gDNA that made up the material.

TCRdb's table, derived via immunoSEQ multiplex PCR, lists solely in-frame clones and lacks some. Counted here are about 250,000 clones, 80% to 95% occurring once; the ten biggest clones make up approximately 1.9%. Participants spanned ages roughly 18 to 95 years and resided in about two dozen US areas. Participants' reported clinical history set cohort assignment. Two negative PCRs, clearance, or symptom resolution had been documented for recovered Cohort 3 donors. Sequencing input: PBMCs or T cells enriched from blood (not recorded which). The source is a woman aged 18-29 years who had recovered from COVID-19.

DNA for the CDR3: TGTGCCAGCAGCTTAGGCGACAGGAACCATGAAAAACTGTTTTTT. Its protein product is CASSLGDRNHEKLFF. The V and J genes are TRBV7-2 and TRBJ1-4, with D possibly being TRBD1 (6 bases). Germline assignment: CDR1 SGHTA and CDR2 FQGNSA. This CDR3 contains 15 residues. V lost 1 base, J lost 6 bases, and 12 bases lay in between.